This T cell receptor (beta chain) comes out of a study of blood T cell repertoires in COVID-19. Original methodology: Researchers report that nucleated cell counts were estimated from reference gene primer amplification. TCRdb keeps only in-frame clones here, not all; method: immunoSEQ multiplex PCR. The D gene and trimming were derived from the DNA, and the V and J assignments and clone size from that table. The repertoire consists of 390,000 or so clones, with about 90% occurring once and the leading ten covering 10%. With V trimmed by 4 bases and J by 0 bases, 14 bases remained unmatched. Germline V gene data show CDR1 as LNHDA and CDR2 as SQIVND (reference sequence). The CDR3 has 19 residues.

The receptor's source is a young woman with COVID-19, enrolled during active disease. Material: peripheral blood. The V call is TRBV19, the J call TRBJ2-1; the match to TRBD2 covers 8 bases. The CDR3 loop is CASSKVLVAGSSSYNEQFF. The CDR3 nucleotides read TGTGCCAGTAGTAAGGTCTTGGTAGCGGGATCGTCCTCCTACAATGAGCAGTTCTTC.